These 24 T cell receptor beta chains were all obtained from the same sample, sequenced in a study of blood T cells in healthy people across ages. A second PCR, run for about 6 to 12 cycles, used a sample-barcoded 5' primer plus a J-beta primer mix. One entry per CDR3 protein, called by TCRdb with MiXCR from the 5' RACE reads. The data hold hundreds of thousands of distinct CDR3 sequences, with 53% observed a single time. The specimen was blood. These receptors were obtained from an elderly man in good health.

The chain combines TRBV7-2 with TRBJ2-7; a weak D match, TRBD1 (5 bases). Germline loops: CDR1 SGHTA, CDR2 FQGNSA. CDR3 length: 14 residues. Between the trimmed V and J ends, which lost 3 bases and 6 bases, there was a span of 15 bases. The CDR3 is CASSLWTRSGEQYF. In DNA form, the CDR3 reads TGTGCCAGCAGCTTGTGGACAAGATCGGGCGAGCAGTACTTC.

The gene calls are TRBV3-1 and TRBJ2-5, with D unresolved. Trimming removed 2 bases from V and 5 bases from J, with 9 bases in between. Germline CDR1 is LGHDT and CDR2 is YNNKEL (reference sequence). The CDR3 is made up of 13 amino acids. The CDR3 sequence is CASSQTGDETQYF. The CDR3 DNA follows: TGTGCCAGCAGCCAAACTGGGGATGAGACCCAGTACTTC.

The genes are TRBV11-2 and TRBJ1-1; 11 bases are a match to TRBD1. V lost 2 bases to trimming and J lost 3 bases; unmatched junction nucleotides: 11. CDR3 length: 18 residues. Germline CDR1 SGHAT, CDR2 FQNNGV. CDR3 bases: TGTGCCAGCAGCTTACGGACAGGGGGCAGGGACGTGGACACTGAAGCTTTCTTT. It is translated as CASSLRTGGRDVDTEAFF.

The gene calls are TRBV6-2 or TRBV6-3 and TRBJ2-4, with 9 positions matching TRBD1. The end of the DNA aligns better with TRBJ2-7, so the J call may be wrong. This CDR3 comprises 15 residues. The germline gives CDR1 MNHEY, CDR2 SVGEGT. The CDR3 DNA follows: TGTGCCAGCAGAAGCTCCGGGACAGGGAACGACGAGCAGTACTTC. Translation: CASRSSGTGNDEQYF.

The chain has TRBV6-5 and TRBJ1-1; TRBD1 agrees at 8 bases. Germline V gene lookup returns CDR1 MNHEY and CDR2 SVGAGI. Trimming cost V 5 bases and J 6 bases; bases outside gene matches: 5. This CDR3 has 13 residues. CDR3: CASSETGAAEAFF. CDR3 in DNA: TGTGCCAGCAGTGAGACAGGGGCCGCTGAAGCTTTCTTT.

The sample holds a few counts of this clonotype. This CDR3 is CASSHSGDAYEQYF. CDR3 DNA: TGTGCCAGCAGCCATTCTGGCGACGCCTACGAGCAGTACTTC. The rearrangement links TRBV3-1 to TRBJ2-7; no clear D. Germline CDR1 is LGHDT and CDR2 is YNNKEL (reference sequence). V lost 3 bases and J 2 bases, leaving 11 bases between the germline ends. The length of the CDR3 is 14 residues.

This clonotype was counted only a few times. The chain carries TRBV20-1 and TRBJ2-3, with no clear D. Germline-derived CDR1 and CDR2 are DFQATT and SNEGSKA (reference sequence). This CDR3 region has 15 residues. V was clipped by 6 bases and J by 2 bases, with 18 bases between them. The DNA for the CDR3 is TGCAGTGCCACTGGAACTGATCTCCACACAGATACGCAGTATTTT. This gives the protein CSATGTDLHTDTQYF.

The chain employs TRBV20-1 and TRBJ2-5; 8 nucleotides line up with TRBD1. The J call may be incorrect, as the DNA end agrees better with TRBJ2-7. Looked up from germline, CDR1 is DFQATT and CDR2 is SNEGSKA (reference sequence). The CDR3 consists of 15 residues. This CDR3 is CSARDSKRTGNEQYF. The CDR3 bases are TGCAGTGCTAGAGATTCCAAGAGGACAGGGAACGAGCAGTACTTC.

This clonotype was found a few times. The gene calls are TRBV20-1 and TRBJ2-1, with D possibly TRBD2 on 5 matching bases. Trimming took 1 base from V and 0 from J, leaving 13 bases between them. The CDR3 covers 16 residues. From germline, CDR1 is DFQATT and CDR2 SNEGSKA (reference sequence). CDR3 nucleotides: TGCAGTGCTAGAGTTGGGAGTAGCTACTCCTACAATGAGCAGTTCTTC. This sequence encodes CSARVGSSYSYNEQFF.

The sample holds one count of this clonotype. The chain links TRBV27 to TRBJ2-3, with D perhaps TRBD1 (6 bases). The CDR3 spans 13 residues. The germline V and J ends were trimmed by 8 bases and 14 bases, with 23 bases remaining between them. Germline lookup yields CDR1 MNHEY and CDR2 SMNVEV (reference sequence). DNA for the CDR3: TGTGCCAGCGGGCAGGGGCTCCACAGAGACGCGTATTTT. Protein: CASGQGLHRDAYF.

The V and J genes are TRBV20-1 and TRBJ1-2; no clear D gene. The CDR3 has 15 residues. Germline V gene data show CDR1 as DFQATT and CDR2 as SNEGSKA (reference sequence). The V end was cut by 1 base, the J end by 7 bases, with 19 bases between. The CDR3: CSARVPGGRISGYTF. The CDR3 DNA sequence: TGCAGTGCTAGAGTCCCTGGAGGGAGGATCTCTGGCTACACCTTC.

The chain combines TRBV20-1 with TRBJ1-2; D is perhaps TRBD1 (5 bases). The CDR3 extends over 14 amino acids. Trimming stripped 3 bases from V and 6 bases from J, with 17 bases between. The germline CDR1 and CDR2 sequences are DFQATT and SNEGSKA (reference sequence). The DNA of the CDR3 is TGCAGTGCTAGCGGAGCGGCAGGGTACGATGGCTACACCTTC. Amino acids: CSASGAAGYDGYTF.

This clonotype was seen a few times. The chain carries TRBV6-6 and TRBJ2-7; D not certain. The CDR3 is 12 residues long. CDR1 is MNHNY and CDR2 is SVGAGI in the germline V gene (reference sequence). Trimming removed 2 bases from V and 6 bases from J, with 8 bases in between. This CDR3 reads CASSYLYGEQYF. The CDR3 coding sequence is TGTGCCAGCAGTTACCTCTATGGCGAGCAGTACTTC.

This chain uses TRBV6-6 with TRBJ2-3, with a weak D call TRBD1 (6 bases). This CDR3 is 13 amino acids long. V shed 6 bases and J shed 4 bases, with 11 bases lying between them. From germline, CDR1 is MNHNY and CDR2 SVGAGI (reference sequence). CDR3 protein: CASRETGPDTQYF. CDR3 DNA sequence: TGTGCCAGCAGGGAAACAGGGCCAGATACGCAGTATTTT.

The chain has TRBV24-1 and TRBJ2-3; tentatively, D is TRBD1 or TRBD2 (5 bases each). Trimming stripped 2 bases from V and 4 bases from J, with 12 bases between. Per the germline V gene, CDR1 is KGHDR and CDR2 is SFDVKD. The CDR3 is 15 residues long. CDR3 loop: CATSDWTLGADTQYF. As DNA, the CDR3 is TGTGCCACCAGTGATTGGACACTCGGGGCAGATACGCAGTATTTT.

The table lists this clonotype with a few counts. The rearrangement joins TRBV7-8 to TRBJ1-2; D may be TRBD1 (5 bases). The CDR3 has 14 residues. The V end lost 4 bases, the J end lost 3 bases, and 12 bases lay between the germline ends. Looked up from germline, CDR1 is SGHVS and CDR2 is FQNEAQ. The chain's CDR3 is CASSSDRTYYGYTF. CDR3 sequence (DNA): TGTGCCAGCAGCTCAGACAGAACCTACTATGGCTACACCTTC.

This clonotype was observed a handful of times. The chain links TRBV6-2 or TRBV6-3 to TRBJ2-5; D is unresolved. Looked up from germline, CDR1 is MNHEY and CDR2 is SVGEGT. This CDR3 comprises 14 residues. V was shortened by 6 bases and J by 5 bases, with 16 bases between the two germline ends. The CDR3 is CASSRDGGPETQYF. CDR3 in DNA: TGTGCCAGCAGCCGTGACGGTGGACCCGAGACCCAGTACTTC.

The rearrangement uses TRBV5-1 and TRBJ2-1, with D perhaps given as TRBD1 or TRBD2 (6 bases each). CDR1 and CDR2 from the germline V gene are SGHRS and YFSETQ. V lost 3 bases and J 5 bases, leaving 12 bases between the germline ends. The CDR3 spans 14 residues. CDR3 sequence reads: CASSWGAANNEQFF. In nucleotides, the CDR3 is TGCGCCAGCAGCTGGGGGGCAGCTAACAATGAGCAGTTCTTC.

V is TRBV6-5 and J is TRBJ1-1; D not resolved. V gave up 6 bases and J gave up 5 bases, with 13 bases separating them. Germline V CDR1 and CDR2: MNHEY, SVGAGI. The CDR3 sequence is 13 residues long. CDR3 nucleotide sequence: TGTGCCAGCAGCGATACCTCCGGGACTGAAGCTTTCTTT. Its translation: CASSDTSGTEAFF.

This chain links TRBV18 with TRBJ2-1; maybe TRBD2 (6 bases). Gene TRBJ2-7 matches the end of the DNA better, so the J call may be wrong. This CDR3 has 15 residues. Germline loops: CDR1 KGHSH, CDR2 LQKENI. CDR3 protein: CASFSSASSYNEQYF. Here the CDR3 DNA reads TGTGCCAGCTTTTCTAGCGCGAGCTCCTACAATGAGCAGTACTTC.

This sequence joins TRBV7-2 and TRBJ2-7; D gene unclear. V was shortened by 1 base and J by 2 bases, with 12 bases between the two germline ends. CDR3 length: 15 amino acids. The germline CDR1 and CDR2 sequences are SGHTA and FQGNSA. This CDR3 is CASSLGLRIPYEQYF. The CDR3 DNA follows: TGTGCCAGCAGCTTAGGTTTAAGGATCCCCTACGAGCAGTACTTC.

This chain uses TRBV28 with TRBJ1-5; maybe TRBD1 (5 bases). The ends were cut back, 6 bases at V and 7 bases at J, with 19 bases in the middle. This CDR3 comprises 15 residues. Germline V gene sequence: CDR1 MDHEN, CDR2 SYDVKM. The CDR3 DNA reads TGTGCCAGCAGCTCAGTGTACGGGGCTTGGCAGCCCCAGCATTTT. It codes for CASSSVYGAWQPQHF.

V and J are TRBV6-5 and TRBJ1-2; no definite D call. The CDR3 spans 13 residues. Germline V CDR1 and CDR2: MNHEY, SVGAGI. Trimming pared 2 bases from V and 7 bases from J, leaving 11 bases between. The CDR3, as DNA: TGTGCCAGCAGTTACCAGGCAGGAGGTGGCTACACCTTC. This gives the protein CASSYQAGGGYTF.

The J gene is TRBJ2-7, the V gene TRBV4-2; no reliable D call. V dropped 3 bases and J dropped 0 bases, with 9 bases sitting between them. The germline gives CDR1 LGHNA, CDR2 YNFKEQ. The CDR3 sequence is 14 residues long. CDR3 nucleotide sequence: TGTGCCAGCAGCCAGGGTGGCAACTCCTACGAGCAGTACTTC. Amino acids: CASSQGGNSYEQYF.